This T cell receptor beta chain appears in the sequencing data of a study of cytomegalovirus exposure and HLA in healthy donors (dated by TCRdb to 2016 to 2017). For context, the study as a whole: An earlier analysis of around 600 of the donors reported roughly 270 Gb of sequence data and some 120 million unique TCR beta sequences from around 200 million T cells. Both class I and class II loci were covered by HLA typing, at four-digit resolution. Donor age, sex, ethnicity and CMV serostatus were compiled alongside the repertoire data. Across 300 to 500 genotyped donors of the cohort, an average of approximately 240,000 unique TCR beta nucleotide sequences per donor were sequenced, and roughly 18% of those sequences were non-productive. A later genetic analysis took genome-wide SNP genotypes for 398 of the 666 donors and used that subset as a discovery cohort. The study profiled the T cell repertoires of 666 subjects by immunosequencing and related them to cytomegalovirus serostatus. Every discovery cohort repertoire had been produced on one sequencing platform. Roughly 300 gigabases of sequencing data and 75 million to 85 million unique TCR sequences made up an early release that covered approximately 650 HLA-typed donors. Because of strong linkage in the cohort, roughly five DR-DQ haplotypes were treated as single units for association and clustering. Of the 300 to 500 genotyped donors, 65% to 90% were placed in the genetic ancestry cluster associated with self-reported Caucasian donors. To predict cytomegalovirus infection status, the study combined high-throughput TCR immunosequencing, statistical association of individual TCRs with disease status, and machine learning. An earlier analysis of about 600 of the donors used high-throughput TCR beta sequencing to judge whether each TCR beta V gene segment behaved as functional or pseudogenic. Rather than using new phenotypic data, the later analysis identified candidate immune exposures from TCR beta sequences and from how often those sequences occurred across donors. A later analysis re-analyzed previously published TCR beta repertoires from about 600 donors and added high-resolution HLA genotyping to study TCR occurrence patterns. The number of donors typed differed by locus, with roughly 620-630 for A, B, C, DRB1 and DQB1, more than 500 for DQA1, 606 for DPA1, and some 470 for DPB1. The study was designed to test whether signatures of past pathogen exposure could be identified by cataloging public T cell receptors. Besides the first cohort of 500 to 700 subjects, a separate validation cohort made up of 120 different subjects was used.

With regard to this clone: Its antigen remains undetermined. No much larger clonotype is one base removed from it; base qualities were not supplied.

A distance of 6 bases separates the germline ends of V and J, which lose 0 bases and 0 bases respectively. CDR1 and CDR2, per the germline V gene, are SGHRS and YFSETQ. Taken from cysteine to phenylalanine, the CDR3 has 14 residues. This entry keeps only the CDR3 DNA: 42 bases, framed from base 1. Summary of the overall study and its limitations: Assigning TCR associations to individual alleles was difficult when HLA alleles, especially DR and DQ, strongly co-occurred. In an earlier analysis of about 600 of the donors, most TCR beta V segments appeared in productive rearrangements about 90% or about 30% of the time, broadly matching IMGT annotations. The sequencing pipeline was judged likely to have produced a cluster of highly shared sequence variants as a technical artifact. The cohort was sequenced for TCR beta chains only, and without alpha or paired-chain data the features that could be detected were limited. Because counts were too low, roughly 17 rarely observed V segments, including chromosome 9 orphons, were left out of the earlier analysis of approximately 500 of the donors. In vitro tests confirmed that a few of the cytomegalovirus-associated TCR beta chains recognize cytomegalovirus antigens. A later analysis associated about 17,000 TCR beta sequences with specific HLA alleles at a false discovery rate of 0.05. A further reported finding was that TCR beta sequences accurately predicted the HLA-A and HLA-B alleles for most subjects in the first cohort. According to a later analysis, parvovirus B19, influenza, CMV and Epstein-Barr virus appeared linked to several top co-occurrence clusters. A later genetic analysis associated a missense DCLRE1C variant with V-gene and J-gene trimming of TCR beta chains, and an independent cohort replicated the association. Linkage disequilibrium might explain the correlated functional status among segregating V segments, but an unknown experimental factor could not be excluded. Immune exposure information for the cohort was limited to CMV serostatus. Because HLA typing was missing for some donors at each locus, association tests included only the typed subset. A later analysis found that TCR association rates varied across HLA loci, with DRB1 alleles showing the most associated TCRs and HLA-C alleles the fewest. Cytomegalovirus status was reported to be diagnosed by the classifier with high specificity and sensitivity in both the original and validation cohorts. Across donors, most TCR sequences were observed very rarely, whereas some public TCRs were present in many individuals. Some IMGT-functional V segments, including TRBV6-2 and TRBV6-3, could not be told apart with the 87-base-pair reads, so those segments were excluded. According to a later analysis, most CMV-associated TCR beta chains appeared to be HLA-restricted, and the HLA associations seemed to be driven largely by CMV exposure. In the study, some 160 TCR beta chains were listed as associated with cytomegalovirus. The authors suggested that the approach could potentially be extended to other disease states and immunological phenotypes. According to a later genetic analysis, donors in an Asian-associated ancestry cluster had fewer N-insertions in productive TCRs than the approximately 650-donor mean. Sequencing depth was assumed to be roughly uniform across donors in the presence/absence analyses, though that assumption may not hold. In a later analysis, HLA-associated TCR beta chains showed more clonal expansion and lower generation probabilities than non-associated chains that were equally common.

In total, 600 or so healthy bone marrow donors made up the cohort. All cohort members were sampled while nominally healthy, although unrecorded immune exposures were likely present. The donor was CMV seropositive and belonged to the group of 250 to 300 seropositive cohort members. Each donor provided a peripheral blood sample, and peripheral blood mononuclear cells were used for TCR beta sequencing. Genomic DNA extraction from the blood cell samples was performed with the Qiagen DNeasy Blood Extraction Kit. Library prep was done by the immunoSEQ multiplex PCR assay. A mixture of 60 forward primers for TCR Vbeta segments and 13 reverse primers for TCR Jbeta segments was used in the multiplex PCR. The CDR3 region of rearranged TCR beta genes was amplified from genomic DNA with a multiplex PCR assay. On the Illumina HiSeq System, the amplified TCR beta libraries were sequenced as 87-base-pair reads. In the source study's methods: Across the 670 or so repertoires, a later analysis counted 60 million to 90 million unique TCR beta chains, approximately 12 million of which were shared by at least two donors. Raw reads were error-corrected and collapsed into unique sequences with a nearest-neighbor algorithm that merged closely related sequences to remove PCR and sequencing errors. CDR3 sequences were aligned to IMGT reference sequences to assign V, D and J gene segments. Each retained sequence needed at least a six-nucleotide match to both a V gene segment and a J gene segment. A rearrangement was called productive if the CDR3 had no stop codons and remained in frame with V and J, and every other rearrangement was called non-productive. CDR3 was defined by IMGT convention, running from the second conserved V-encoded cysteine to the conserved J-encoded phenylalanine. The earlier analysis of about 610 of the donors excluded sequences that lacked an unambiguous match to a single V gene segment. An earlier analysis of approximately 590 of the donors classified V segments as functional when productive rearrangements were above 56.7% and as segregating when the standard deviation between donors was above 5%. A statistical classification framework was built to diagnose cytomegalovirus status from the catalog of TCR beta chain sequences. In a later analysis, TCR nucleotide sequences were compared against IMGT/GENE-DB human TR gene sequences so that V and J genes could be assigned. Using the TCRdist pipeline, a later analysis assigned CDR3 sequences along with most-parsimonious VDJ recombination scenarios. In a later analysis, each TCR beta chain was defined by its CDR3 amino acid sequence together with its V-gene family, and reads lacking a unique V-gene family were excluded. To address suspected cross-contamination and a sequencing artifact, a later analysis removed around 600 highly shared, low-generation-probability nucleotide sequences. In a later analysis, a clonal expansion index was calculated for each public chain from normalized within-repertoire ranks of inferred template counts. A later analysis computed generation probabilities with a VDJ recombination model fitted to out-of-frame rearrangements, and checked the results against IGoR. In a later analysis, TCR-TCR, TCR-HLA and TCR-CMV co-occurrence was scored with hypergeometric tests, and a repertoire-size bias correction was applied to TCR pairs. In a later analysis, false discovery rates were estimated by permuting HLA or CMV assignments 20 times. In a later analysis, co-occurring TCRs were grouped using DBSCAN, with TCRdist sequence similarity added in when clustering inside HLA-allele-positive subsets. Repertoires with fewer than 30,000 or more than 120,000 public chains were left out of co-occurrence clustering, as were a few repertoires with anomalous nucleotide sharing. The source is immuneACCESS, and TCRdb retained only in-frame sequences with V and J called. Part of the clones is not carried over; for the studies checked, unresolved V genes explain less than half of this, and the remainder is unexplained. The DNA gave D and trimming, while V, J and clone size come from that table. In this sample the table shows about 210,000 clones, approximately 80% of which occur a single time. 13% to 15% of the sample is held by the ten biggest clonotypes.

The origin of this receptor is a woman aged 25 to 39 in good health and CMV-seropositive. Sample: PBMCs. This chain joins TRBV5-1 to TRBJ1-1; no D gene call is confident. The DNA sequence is TGCGCCAGCAGCTTGGGTTCCTTGAACACTGAAGCTTTCTTT. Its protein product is CASSLGSLNTEAFF.